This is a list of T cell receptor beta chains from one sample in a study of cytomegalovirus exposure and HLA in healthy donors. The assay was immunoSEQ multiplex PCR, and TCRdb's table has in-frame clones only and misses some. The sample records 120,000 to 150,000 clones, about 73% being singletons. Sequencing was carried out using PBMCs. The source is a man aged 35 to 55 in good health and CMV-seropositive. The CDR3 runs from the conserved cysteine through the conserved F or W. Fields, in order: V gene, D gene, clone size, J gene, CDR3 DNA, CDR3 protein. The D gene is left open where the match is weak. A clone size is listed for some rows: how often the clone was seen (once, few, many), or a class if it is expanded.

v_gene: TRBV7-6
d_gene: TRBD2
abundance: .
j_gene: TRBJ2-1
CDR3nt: TGTGCCAGCAGCTGGAGACGGGGGGACTCCAATGAGCAGTTCTTC
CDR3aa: CASSWRRGDSNEQFF

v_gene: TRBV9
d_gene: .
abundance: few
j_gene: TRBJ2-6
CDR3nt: TGTGCCAGCAGCGTAGCTACAGGGAGCTCTGGGGCCAACGTCCTGACTTTC
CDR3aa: CASSVATGSSGANVLTF

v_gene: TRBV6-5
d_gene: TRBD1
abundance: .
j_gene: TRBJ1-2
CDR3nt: TGTGCCAGCAGTTATACAGGGGGGTATGGCTACACCTTC
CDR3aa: CASSYTGGYGYTF

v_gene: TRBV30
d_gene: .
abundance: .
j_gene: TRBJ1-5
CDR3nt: TGTGCCTGGAGTCCGACAGACAATCAGCCCCAGCATTTT
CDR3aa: CAWSPTDNQPQHF

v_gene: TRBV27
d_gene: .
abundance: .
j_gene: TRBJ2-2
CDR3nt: TGTGCCAGCAGCCCCCCCCTAGTTTCCGGGGAGCTGTTTTTT
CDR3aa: CASSPPLVSGELFF

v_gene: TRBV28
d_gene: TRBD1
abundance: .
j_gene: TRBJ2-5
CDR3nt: TGTGCCAGCAGGGTTGGACAGGGACGGGAGACCCAGTACTTC
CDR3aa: CASRVGQGRETQYF

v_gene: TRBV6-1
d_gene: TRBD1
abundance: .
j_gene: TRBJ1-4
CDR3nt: TGTGCCAGCAGCGGCCCACGACAGGGTGATGAAAAACTGTTTTTT
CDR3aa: CASSGPRQGDEKLFF

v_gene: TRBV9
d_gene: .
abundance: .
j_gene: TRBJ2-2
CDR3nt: TGTGCCAGCAGCGTCGGGGTGGTGGCGAACACCGGGGAGCTGTTTTTT
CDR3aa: CASSVGVVANTGELFF

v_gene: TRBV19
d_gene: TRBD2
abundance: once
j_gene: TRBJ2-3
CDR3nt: TGTGCCAGTAGTACCGAGCCGGGACTAGCCTTAGTAGATACGCAGTATTTT
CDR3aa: CASSTEPGLALVDTQYF

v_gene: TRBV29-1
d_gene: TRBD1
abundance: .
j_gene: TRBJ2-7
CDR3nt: TGCAGCGTTGAACCAGGGGGAGAGGACGAGCAGTACTTC
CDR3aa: CSVEPGGEDEQYF

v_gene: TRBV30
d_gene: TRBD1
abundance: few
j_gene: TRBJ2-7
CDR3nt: TGTGCCTGCGGACAGGGGTTCTCCTACGAGCAGTACTTC
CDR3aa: CACGQGFSYEQYF

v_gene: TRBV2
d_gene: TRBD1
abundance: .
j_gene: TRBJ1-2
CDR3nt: TGTGCCAGCAGTAACGACAGGGGAGTTGCTGGCTACACCTTC
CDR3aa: CASSNDRGVAGYTF

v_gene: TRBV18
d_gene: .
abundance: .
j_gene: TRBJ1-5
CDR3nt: TGTGCCAGCTCCCCAAAGGTAGGGGATAATCAGCCCCAGCATTTT
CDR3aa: CASSPKVGDNQPQHF

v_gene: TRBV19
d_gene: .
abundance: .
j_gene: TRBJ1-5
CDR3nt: TGTGCCAGTAGTATCGTAGACATTAATCAGCCCCAGCATTTT
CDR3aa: CASSIVDINQPQHF

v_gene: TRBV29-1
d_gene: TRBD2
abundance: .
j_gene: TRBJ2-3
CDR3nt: TGCAGCGTTGTTGGGACTACCACAGATACGCAGTATTTT
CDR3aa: CSVVGTTTDTQYF

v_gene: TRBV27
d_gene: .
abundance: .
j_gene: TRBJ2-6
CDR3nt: TGTGCCAGCAGTAAAGCAGGGGCATCTGGGGCCAACGTCCTGACTTTC
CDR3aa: CASSKAGASGANVLTF